The 32 T cell receptor beta chains reported below all come from one sample, sequenced in a study of cytomegalovirus exposure and HLA in healthy donors (dated by TCRdb to the late 2010s). Library preparation employed the immunoSEQ multiplex PCR assay. For the multiplex PCR, a mixture combining 60 forward primers for TCR Vbeta segments and 13 reverse primers for TCR Jbeta segments was used. The immuneACCESS repertoire file appears here via TCRdb, limited to in-frame rearrangements. These files lack a portion of the clones; in checked studies, under half of the deficit traces to unresolved V genes, and the cause of the others is not known. The sample table shows fewer than 300,000 clones, and 86% are seen once. The ten most abundant clones make up 3.5% to 4% of the sample. Sequenced material: PBMCs. These receptors all come from a man in his forties in good health and CMV-seropositive.

This clone occurred a few times. This chain links TRBV4-1 with TRBJ2-7; D is possibly TRBD1 (5 bases). This CDR3 has 12 amino acids. The germline V and J ends were trimmed by 4 bases and 5 bases, with 9 bases remaining between them. Per germline, CDR1 MGHRA and CDR2 YSYEKL. In DNA form, the CDR3 reads TGCGCCAGCAGCCTCGACAGCCACGAGCAGTACTTC. It yields the protein CASSLDSHEQYF.

The V and J genes are TRBV19 and TRBJ1-1, with 8 bases aligning to TRBD1. CDR1 is LNHDA, CDR2 SQIVND, per germline (reference sequence). After removal of 5 bases from V and 6 bases from J, the junction contained 23 bases not matched to a gene. The CDR3 runs 19 residues. CDR3 in amino acids: CASSHFTDRGGFWAAEAFF. CDR3 DNA: TGTGCCAGTAGTCACTTCACCGACAGGGGAGGCTTCTGGGCTGCTGAAGCTTTCTTT.

The J gene is TRBJ1-5, the V gene TRBV6-5; D gene unclear. CDR1 MNHEY and CDR2 SVGAGI come from the germline V gene. The CDR3 covers 13 residues. Trimming left V 10 bases short and J 3 bases short, with 13 bases between. CDR3 nucleotides: TGTGCCACCGAACGGGGTCTCAATCAGCCCCAGCATTTT. It encodes CATERGLNQPQHF.

V usage is TRBV19 and J usage is TRBJ2-7; maybe TRBD2 (5 bases). There are 12 residues in the CDR3. The germline CDR1 and CDR2 sequences are LNHDA and SQIVND (reference sequence). Trimming left V 8 bases short and J 0 bases short, with 8 bases between. The CDR3 loop is CASSGISYEQYF. The DNA of the CDR3 is TGTGCCAGTTCCGGGATCTCCTACGAGCAGTACTTC. Full variable domain (missing parts from reference TRBV19 and TRBJ2-7): DGGITQSPKYLFRKEGQNVTLSCEQNLNHDAMYWYRQDPGQGLRLIYYSQIVNDFQKGDIAEGYSVSREKKESFPLTVTSAQKNPTAFYLCASSGISYEQYFGPGTRLTVT.

The V call is TRBV4-2, the J call TRBJ2-7, with TRBD1 as a possible D gene (6 bases). Germline-derived CDR1 and CDR2 are LGHNA and YNFKEQ. The germline V and J ends were trimmed by 1 base and 4 bases, with 14 bases remaining between them. This CDR3 region has 15 residues. The CDR3 region is CASSQVVGQTYEQYF. The CDR3 DNA sequence: TGTGCCAGCAGCCAAGTGGTAGGACAGACATACGAGCAGTACTTC.

On this clone itself: Different DNA sequences within this sample yield the same CDR3. V usage is TRBV27 and J usage is TRBJ2-1; the match to TRBD2 covers 8 bases. The CDR3 length is 15 residues. The V and J ends lost 8 bases and 0 bases, in that order; junction bases with no gene match: 6. CDR1 is MNHEY, CDR2 SMNVEV, per germline (reference sequence). CDR3 nucleotides: TGTGCCAGCTCAACCGGGACTAGCTCCTACAATGAGCAGTTCTTC. Residues: CASSTGTSSYNEQFF.

The rearrangement joins TRBV11-2 to TRBJ2-1; the match to TRBD1 covers 8 bases. V was clipped by 6 bases and J by 4 bases; unmatched bases: 11. This CDR3 contains 16 residues. Germline V gives CDR1 SGHAT, CDR2 FQNNGV. CDR3 protein: CASSFSRGPGYNEQFF. The CDR3 region has the DNA TGTGCCAGCAGTTTTTCCAGGGGGCCGGGGTACAATGAGCAGTTCTTC.

The chain employs TRBV4-3 and TRBJ1-5; D remains unclear. The CDR3 sequence is 15 residues long. Trimming took 0 bases from V and 5 from J, leaving 11 bases between them. The germline V gene has CDR1 LGHNA and CDR2 YSLEER. CDR3 coding DNA: TGCGCCAGCAGCCAAGATAGGGCAGCGGATCAGCCCCAGCATTTT. Protein product: CASSQDRAADQPQHF.

In DNA form, the CDR3 reads TGTGCCAGCTCACCGAAACAGGGGGCTCCCTACGAGCAGTACTTC. It is translated as CASSPKQGAPYEQYF. The chain is built from TRBV18 and TRBJ2-7; 9 nucleotides match TRBD1. The CDR3 runs to 15 residues. V shed 3 bases, J shed 2 bases, and the junction held 5 bases outside the gene matches. The germline CDR1 and CDR2 sequences are KGHSH and LQKENI.

J is TRBJ1-1 and V is TRBV4-1; D is uncertain. With 3 bases removed from V and 6 bases from J, the gap between germline ends came to 11 bases. The CDR3 covers 13 residues. Looked up from germline, CDR1 is MGHRA and CDR2 is YSYEKL. The CDR3 DNA follows: TGCGCCAGCAGCCAGTTGCGGGTGGCTGAAGCTTTCTTT. The encoded protein is CASSQLRVAEAFF.

The V gene is TRBV27, the J gene TRBJ2-3, with TRBD1 identical over 7 bases. This CDR3 has 15 residues. Germline CDR1 MNHEY, CDR2 SMNVEV (reference sequence). V was clipped by 6 bases and J by 0 bases; unmatched bases: 6. CDR3 sequence: CASRDREPSTDTQYF. CDR3 bases: TGTGCCAGCAGAGACAGGGAGCCTAGCACAGATACGCAGTATTTT.

The genes are TRBV28 and TRBJ2-1, with TRBD1 identical over 10 bases. Looked up from germline, CDR1 is MDHEN and CDR2 is SYDVKM. There are 17 residues in the CDR3. V lost 5 bases and J lost 7; bases outside the gene matches: 14. DNA for the CDR3: TGTGCCAGCAGTCAGAGCGGGACAGGGGTGGCGGGGAATGAGCAGTTCTTC. Protein sequence: CASSQSGTGVAGNEQFF.

The rearrangement links TRBV14 to TRBJ1-2; TRBD1 matches 7 bases. Trimming removed 3 bases from V and 8 bases from J; junction bases left unmatched: 9. From germline, CDR1 is SGHDN and CDR2 FVKESK. This CDR3 is 14 amino acids long. CDR3 residues: CASSHPTGVGGYTF. In DNA, the CDR3 is TGTGCCAGCAGCCACCCCACAGGGGTTGGGGGCTACACCTTC.

This rearrangement joins TRBV27 to TRBJ2-3, with D unresolved. The CDR3 sequence is 13 residues long. V lost 6 bases and J 2 bases, leaving 9 bases between the germline ends. Germline loops: CDR1 MNHEY, CDR2 SMNVEV (reference sequence). The CDR3 bases are TGTGCCAGCAGCCCCTTTTTCACAGATACGCAGTATTTT. Translation: CASSPFFTDTQYF.

The V call is TRBV27, the J call TRBJ2-1; the match to TRBD2 covers 8 bases. Germline loops: CDR1 MNHEY, CDR2 SMNVEV (reference sequence). The CDR3 length is 15 residues. J gave up 5 bases and V 3 bases, and 6 bases lay outside the gene matches. The chain's CDR3 is CASSLGTRLDNEQFF. The CDR3 DNA is TGTGCCAGCAGTTTGGGGACTAGGCTCGACAATGAGCAGTTCTTC.

Here the CDR3 DNA reads TGTGCCAGCAGCTTACTAGCGGGAGGGGGGAACATTCAGTACTTC. This translates into CASSLLAGGGNIQYF. The chain combines TRBV11-2 with TRBJ2-4; 12 nucleotides line up with TRBD2. V lost 2 bases and J lost 7; bases outside the gene matches: 3. CDR3 length: 15 residues. Germline CDR1 reads SGHAT; CDR2 reads FQNNGV.

The chain links TRBV7-6 to TRBJ2-3; TRBD2 aligns across 10 bases. Per the germline V gene, CDR1 is SGHVS and CDR2 is FNYEAQ. The CDR3 covers 17 residues. J gave up 3 bases and V 1 base, and 7 bases lay outside the gene matches. Here the CDR3 DNA reads TGTGCCAGCAGCTTAGGGGCTAGCGGGGGCTCAACAGATACGCAGTATTTT. Protein: CASSLGASGGSTDTQYF.

The chain carries TRBV28 and TRBJ1-5; maybe TRBD1 (6 bases). This CDR3 is 15 amino acids long. CDR1 MDHEN and CDR2 SYDVKM come from the germline V gene. Trimming stripped 5 bases from V and 4 bases from J, with 15 bases between. The CDR3 sequence is CASSPKGVRNQPQHF. The CDR3 nucleotides read TGTGCCAGCAGTCCCAAGGGGGTTCGGAATCAGCCCCAGCATTTT.

Regarding this clone: The germline gene is not matched at one end of the junction; a read error may be the cause. The rearrangement links TRBV7-9 to TRBJ2-1; 7 nucleotides align to TRBD2. CDR1 is SEHNR and CDR2 is FQNEAQ in the germline V gene (reference sequence). The length of the CDR3 is 16 residues. The CDR3 nucleotides are TGTTCCAGCAGCTTAGAGCGGGGAAGCTCCTACAATGAGCAGTTCTTC. It is translated as CSSSLERGSSYNEQFF.

This clone occurred once. This rearrangement joins TRBV19 to TRBJ1-2, with 12 bases that match TRBD1. CDR3 length equals 15 residues. CDR1 is LNHDA, CDR2 SQIVND, per germline (reference sequence). V lost 5 bases, J lost 4 bases, and 5 bases stayed unmatched. Here the CDR3 reads CASSAGQGAVYGYTF. The CDR3, as DNA: TGTGCCAGTAGTGCGGGACAGGGGGCAGTCTATGGCTACACCTTC.

The genes are TRBV5-5 and TRBJ1-1; D gene ambiguous. Between the trimmed V and J ends, which lost 5 bases and 4 bases, there was a span of 9 bases. The CDR3 has 12 amino acids. Looked up from germline, CDR1 is SGHKS and CDR2 is YYEKEE (reference sequence). The CDR3 loop is CASRGRFTEAFF. CDR3 in DNA: TGTGCCAGCAGGGGCAGGTTCACTGAAGCTTTCTTT.

Concerning this clone itself: The sample contains more than one DNA sequence encoding this CDR3. The chain links TRBV2 to TRBJ2-2, with D perhaps matching TRBD2 (6 bases). Trimming shortened V by 6 bases and J by 0 bases, and 8 bases separated the two germline ends. CDR1 SNHLY and CDR2 FYNNEI come from the germline V gene. The CDR3 totals 14 residues. In DNA, the CDR3 is TGTGCCAGCAGCCCGGGAGCGAACACCGGGGAGCTGTTTTTT. It translates to CASSPGANTGELFF.

This chain connects TRBV28 to TRBJ1-5, with TRBD1 as a possible D gene (6 bases). Trimming removed 2 bases from V and 0 bases from J, with 14 bases in between. This CDR3 region has 17 residues. The germline CDR1 and CDR2 sequences are MDHEN and SYDVKM. CDR3 coding DNA: TGTGCCAGCAGTTTACGTTCTTGGACAGATAGCAATCAGCCCCAGCATTTT. Its translation: CASSLRSWTDSNQPQHF.

The chain is built from TRBV4-3 and TRBJ2-3; 8 bases are a match to TRBD2. J was trimmed by 0 bases and V by 0 bases; bases with no gene match: 14. Germline V gene sequence: CDR1 LGHNA, CDR2 YSLEER. The CDR3 has 20 amino acids. CDR3 DNA: TGCGCCAGCAGCCAAGATTCCGGTCCACTAGCGGAGACTAGCACAGATACGCAGTATTTT. Protein: CASSQDSGPLAETSTDTQYF.

The chain links TRBV28 to TRBJ1-3; D is possibly TRBD1 (5 bases). The V gene's germline CDR1 is MDHEN and CDR2 SYDVKM. V lost 1 base, J lost 0 bases, and 7 bases lay in between. The CDR3 contains 15 residues. Written as DNA, the CDR3 is TGTGCCAGCAGTTTATCGGGGGTCTCTGGAAACACCATATATTTT. Translation: CASSLSGVSGNTIYF.

Remarks on this clone: The same CDR3 arises from other DNA sequences in this sample as well. The DNA for the CDR3 is TGCGCCAGCAGTCTGGGACAGGGGAATGAAAAACTGTTTTTT. Its protein is CASSLGQGNEKLFF. This chain uses TRBV5-1 with TRBJ1-4; TRBD1 aligns across 10 bases. CDR1 and CDR2 from the germline V gene are SGHRS and YFSETQ. J lost 5 bases, V lost 5 bases, and 3 bases had no gene match. The CDR3 runs 14 residues.

This rearrangement joins TRBV10-3 to TRBJ2-7, with 10 bases aligning to TRBD1. J lost 2 bases, V lost 6 bases, and 10 bases had no gene match. The germline gives CDR1 ENHRY, CDR2 SYGVKD. CDR3 size: 16 residues. CDR3 residues: CAIRDPGQGFTYEQYF. The DNA for the CDR3 is TGTGCCATCAGAGATCCGGGACAGGGGTTTACCTACGAGCAGTACTTC.

The chain joins TRBV6-1 to TRBJ1-3; D not certain. V was trimmed by 9 bases and J by 0 bases, leaving 15 bases between them. CDR1 and CDR2 (germline): MNHNS, SASEGT. The CDR3 is made up of 15 amino acids. The CDR3 is CASASGWSSGNTIYF. The CDR3 nucleotides read TGTGCCAGTGCGAGTGGGTGGAGCTCTGGAAACACCATATATTTT.

This rearrangement joins TRBV29-1 to TRBJ2-5, with 8 positions matching TRBD2. This CDR3 has 11 residues. Germline CDR1 and CDR2: SQVTM and ANQGSEA. Trimming removed 8 bases from V and 11 bases from J; junction bases left unmatched: 10. The CDR3 coding sequence is TGCAGCACCCGGGAGGGTTTTCAGCAGTACTTC. Protein: CSTREGFQQYF.

This chain joins TRBV27 and TRBJ1-6, with unresolved D. The CDR3 consists of 13 residues. CDR1 is MNHEY and CDR2 is SMNVEV in the germline V gene (reference sequence). V was pared by 8 bases and J by 0 bases, with 5 bases between. The CDR3, as DNA: TGTGCCAGCTGGAGCTCCTATAATTCACCCCTCCACTTT. It encodes CASWSSYNSPLHF.

The chain carries TRBV30 and TRBJ1-3; maybe TRBD1 (6 bases). The CDR3 has 12 amino acids. Trimming left V 6 bases short and J 7 bases short, with 13 bases between. Germline loops: CDR1 GTSNPN, CDR2 SVGIG (reference sequence). The DNA for the CDR3 is TGTGCCTGCGAGGGGGGGAGGAACACCATATATTTT. This sequence encodes CACEGGRNTIYF.

The chain joins TRBV5-8 to TRBJ2-3; TRBD1 aligns across 9 bases. The germline V gene encodes CDR1 SGHTS and CDR2 YDEGEE. There are 14 residues in the CDR3. The trim removed 0 bases at V and 6 bases at J, leaving 2 bases unmatched. CDR3 loop: CASSLGQGVDTQYF. CDR3 DNA sequence: TGTGCCAGCAGCTTGGGACAGGGGGTGGATACGCAGTATTTT.